The entry below gives a single TCR beta chain sequence along with its context. Treatment meaning: roughly 20 received Ad26.COV2.S at low or high dose, single or two shots; about 5 received placebo; per-sample allocation not given. Collection of samples fell on day 63 after the first vaccine or placebo injection. The repertoire was sequenced with immunoSEQ multiplex PCR; TCRdb's copy has only in-frame clones and lacks some. The sample includes a few hundred thousand clones, around 92% seen only once; the top ten take more than 1.5%. The data originate from a study of Ad26.COV2.S vaccination and SARS-CoV-2 variants. Deletions cut 4 bases from V and 1 base from J, with 12 bases between. Germline assignment: CDR1 LNHNV and CDR2 YYDKDF (reference sequence). CDR3 length equals 15 residues.

The source material was peripheral blood, sampled in a trial of Ad26.COV2.S vaccine versus placebo. This receptor was identified in a person aged 18 to 65 who received the Ad26.COV2.S COVID-19 vaccine or a placebo. V usage is TRBV15 and J usage is TRBJ2-3, with D possibly being TRBD1 or TRBD2 (5 bases each). The CDR3 DNA reads TGTGCCACCAGCATCCGGGACCCCCGCACAGATACGCAGTATTTT. This gives the protein CATSIRDPRTDTQYF.